Listed below are T cell receptor beta chains from one sample, sequenced in a study of blood T cell repertoires in COVID-19. Using immunoSEQ multiplex PCR, the repertoire was profiled, and TCRdb retains in-frame clones only, with some absent. Of 300,000 to 350,000 clones in the sample, around 90% were seen once. Sequencing was done on a sample of peripheral blood. All receptors derive from a woman under 40 with COVID-19, enrolled during active disease. Both conserved end residues are part of each CDR3. D genes are given only for firm matches. Some rows have no size entry. The others give once, few or many, or a class for an expanded clone.

>-|-|TRBJ2-4|TRBV11-2
TGTGCCAGCAGCTCCAGGGGTTTTGCCAAAAACATTCAGTACTTC
CASSSRGFAKNIQYF
>-|TRBD1|TRBJ1-2|TRBV5-1
TGCGCCAGCAGCCGAGCCGGGACAGAGGGTAACTATGGCTACACCTTC
CASSRAGTEGNYGYTF
>-|-|TRBJ2-1|TRBV19
TGTGCCAGTAGTGAGGGGGGGAGCTCCTACAATGAGCAGTTCTTC
CASSEGGSSYNEQFF
>few|TRBD1|TRBJ2-1|TRBV30
TGTGCCTGGAGTGCAGGGGGCCCCGTTTATGAGCAGTTCTTC
CAWSAGGPVYEQFF
>-|TRBD1|TRBJ1-1|TRBV2
TGTGCCAGCACCCTGGGACAGGGGAGGACTGAAGCTTTCTTT
CASTLGQGRTEAFF
>-|TRBD1|TRBJ1-3|TRBV27
TGTGCCAGCAGTCGACAGGGGTCCGGAAACACCATATATTTT
CASSRQGSGNTIYF
>once|TRBD2|TRBJ2-7|TRBV6-2/TRBV6-3
TGTGCCAGCAGCCCCCGGGGGGTCTACGAGCAGTACTTC
CASSPRGVYEQYF
>-|-|TRBJ2-7|TRBV19
TGTGCCAGTAGTATTACCGGGGTGATTTACGAGCAGTACTTC
CASSITGVIYEQYF
>-|TRBD1|TRBJ1-5|TRBV5-6
TGTGCCAGCAGCTTGTGGGTTTCGGAGGGGGCGAATCAGCCCCAGCATTTT
CASSLWVSEGANQPQHF
>-|-|TRBJ2-5|TRBV30
TGTGCCTGGAGCCTGAACAGCCAAGAGACCCAGTACTTC
CAWSLNSQETQYF
>-|-|TRBJ1-5|TRBV19
TGTGCCAGTAGTATATCTCAGGGCCGGGCTCAGCCCCAGCATTTT
CASSISQGRAQPQHF
>-|-|TRBJ1-1|TRBV11-1
TGTGCCAGCAGCTTACACGGCGGGAAAGCTTTCTTT
CASSLHGGKAFF
>-|TRBD1|TRBJ2-7|TRBV2
TGTGCCAGCAGTGTGGAGACAGGGAACGAGCAGTACTTC
CASSVETGNEQYF
>once|TRBD1|TRBJ2-5|TRBV18
TGTGCCAGCTCACCACGGACAGGAGTAGAGGAGACCCAGTACTTC
CASSPRTGVEETQYF
>-|-|TRBJ2-2|TRBV7-8
TGTGCCAGCAGCTTAGCCCGACAGATCGGGGAGCTGTTTTTT
CASSLARQIGELFF
>-|-|TRBJ2-3|TRBV7-3
TGTGCCAGCAGCCCGGACATATCTACGCAGTATTTT
CASSPDISTQYF
>once|-|TRBJ1-4|TRBV19
TGTGCCAGTAGCCGGCGGTCGAATGAAAAACTGTTTTTT
CASSRRSNEKLFF
>-|-|TRBJ1-1|TRBV24-1
TGTGCCACCAGGGGGGCAGGGCTTAACACTGAAGCTTTCTTT
CATRGAGLNTEAFF
>-|-|TRBJ2-3|TRBV19
TGTGCCAGTAGTATAAGTAGCGGTAGCACAGATACGCAGTATTTT
CASSISSGSTDTQYF
>-|-|TRBJ1-2|TRBV7-2
TGTGCCAGCAGCTCACAGATTAACTATGGCTACACCTTC
CASSSQINYGYTF
>-|TRBD1|TRBJ1-2|TRBV5-5
TGTGCCAGCAGCTTGGCCCCGGGACAGGGGTTGAGGGGTTATGGCTACACCTTC
CASSLAPGQGLRGYGYTF
>-|-|TRBJ2-3|TRBV3-1/TRBV3-2
TGTGCCAGCAGCCAAGACCCACTAGGTTTTACGCAGTATTTT
CASSQDPLGFTQYF
>-|TRBD2|TRBJ2-3|TRBV6-5
TGTGCCAGCAGTTACAGTAGCGGGAGGGGGTCAGATACGCAGTATTTT
CASSYSSGRGSDTQYF
>-|TRBD2|TRBJ2-3|TRBV6-5
TGTGCCAGCAGTTGGCTAGCGGGAGCGGCAGATACGCAGTATTTT
CASSWLAGAADTQYF
>-|-|TRBJ1-4|TRBV7-2
TGTGCCAGCAGCCCCGGGGGACCGATGAGGGAAAAACTGTTTTTT
CASSPGGPMREKLFF
>-|-|TRBJ2-1|TRBV19
TGTGCCAGTAGTATGGGCAGGGTTATGGCCTACAATGAGCAGTTCTTC
CASSMGRVMAYNEQFF
>-|-|TRBJ1-2|TRBV19
TGTGCCAGTAACCCCAAACAGGGATCTGGCTACACCTTC
CASNPKQGSGYTF
>-|-|TRBJ1-4|TRBV11-2
TGTGCCAGCAGCTTAGTCGACCGGGTTGGGGAAAAACTGTTTTTT
CASSLVDRVGEKLFF
>once|TRBD2|TRBJ2-1|TRBV24-1
TGTGCCACCAGTGATTTCCGGCGGGGGATCAATGAGCAGTTCTTC
CATSDFRRGINEQFF